The present T cell receptor beta chain was sequenced within a study of regulatory T cells in long-lasting Graves disease. Study-level results: TRBV28, TRBJ1-2 and TRBJ2-5 were favored in persistent disease.

Time point described: persistent/refractory GD, antithyroid drugs over 5 years with positive TRAb. Scientists built the TCR library using RNA that was extracted from PBMCs. The authors built TCR beta libraries using iRepertoire HTBI primers and Arm-PCR of CDR3 regions. One entry per CDR3 protein results from TCRdb running MiXCR on the multiplex PCR reads. The table shows about half a million distinct CDR3 sequences, with around a fifth occurring only once. This clonotype came up many times. Its antigen is unidentified. Unmatched junction bases numbered 3, after V lost 2 bases and J lost 4 bases. Germline V lookup: CDR1 SGDLS, CDR2 YYNGEE. This CDR3 region has 14 residues.

V usage is TRBV9 and J usage is TRBJ1-2, with 9 positions matching TRBD1. Material: peripheral blood mononuclear cells (PBMCs), obtained when the disease was refractory, from a patient treated with antithyroid drugs. The TCR sequence derives from a female donor with Graves disease. The CDR3 DNA is TGTGCCAGCAGCGTGGAGACAGGGGGCTATGGCTACACCTTC. Amino acids: CASSVETGGYGYTF.